What follows is one T cell receptor beta chain and its context. This sample is part of a study of cytomegalovirus exposure and HLA in healthy donors. From germline, CDR1 is MDHEN and CDR2 SYDVKM. The CDR3 has 13 amino acids. The V and J ends lost 6 bases and 5 bases, in that order; junction bases with no gene match: 5. The PCR employed 60 Vbeta primers together with 13 Jbeta primers. Only in-frame clones appear in the TCRdb table, and some are missing; sequencing was by immunoSEQ multiplex PCR. The sample contains around 180,000 clones, 84% of which appear only once. The source material was PBMCs. V gene TRBV28 combines with J gene TRBJ2-3; 7 positions agree with TRBD1. The receptor comes from a young man in good health and CMV-seronegative. DNA of the CDR3: TGTGCCAGCAGATCTCAGGGGGTAGATACGCAGTATTTT. It is translated as CASRSQGVDTQYF.